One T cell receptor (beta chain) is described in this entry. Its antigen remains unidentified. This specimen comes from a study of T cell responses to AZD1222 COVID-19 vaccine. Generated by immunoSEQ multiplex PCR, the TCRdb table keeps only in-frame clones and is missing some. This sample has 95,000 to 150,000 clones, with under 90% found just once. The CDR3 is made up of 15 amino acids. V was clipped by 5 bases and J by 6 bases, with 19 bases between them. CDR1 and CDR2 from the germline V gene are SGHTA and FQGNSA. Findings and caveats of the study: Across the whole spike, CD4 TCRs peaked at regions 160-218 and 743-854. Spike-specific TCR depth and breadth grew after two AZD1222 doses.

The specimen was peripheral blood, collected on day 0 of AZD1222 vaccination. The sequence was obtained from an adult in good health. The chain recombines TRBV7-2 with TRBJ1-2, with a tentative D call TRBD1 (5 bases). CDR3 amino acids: CASSKDRKLRDGYTF. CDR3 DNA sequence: TGTGCCAGCAGCAAAGACAGAAAGCTAAGGGATGGCTACACCTTC.